This T cell receptor (beta chain) derives from a study of low-dose radiotherapy and immunotherapy resistance in tumors. In the study overall: Fractions of 0.5 Gy went to Cohort 1 every 2 weeks, totaling 6.5 Gy. Doses delivered to Cohort 2 were 1 Gy per fraction every two weeks, amounting to 13 Gy over 26 weeks. Patients took 300 mg oral aspirin daily for four cycles from cycle 1 day 1.

TRAV- and TRBV-specific primers were used for first-strand cDNA, which covered alpha and beta chains. Amplification, which lasted 20 PCR cycles, used a constant-region primer and V-primer adapter to amplify TCRs. From the reads, TCRdb called clonotypes with MiXCR, one entry per CDR3 protein. Of around 76,000 distinct CDR3 sequences in the sample, roughly 30% were seen once. The CDR3 spans 14 residues. The germline V gene has CDR1 MNHNS and CDR2 SASEGT. Deletions cut 4 bases from V and 0 bases from J, with 7 bases between. Specified time point: before trial treatment. Donors received nivolumab, ipilimumab, aspirin, low-dose cyclophosphamide and low-dose radiotherapy. This clonotype was seen a few times.

This receptor was obtained from a female donor with ovarian cancer. Sequenced material: PBMCs, taken before treatment. The chain couples TRBV6-1 to TRBJ2-1; no clear D. CDR3 sequence reads: CASSGTSSYNEQFF. The CDR3, as DNA: TGTGCCAGCAGTGGTACCAGCTCCTACAATGAGCAGTTCTTC.